A single sample gave rise to the 25 T cell receptor beta chains below, sequenced in a study of CD8+CD57+ T cells in acquired aplastic anemia. Profiles of TCR beta VDJ and CDR3 were generated from a genomic DNA template. TCRdb fed the reads into MiXCR, producing one record per CDR3 protein. This sample has under 200,000 distinct CDR3 sequences, with 48% found just once. Sequencing was done on patients that had shown CD8+CD57+ cell expansion by flow cytometry. Sequences were obtained from sorted CD4+, CD8+, or CD8+CD57+ T cells (not recorded which) from PBMCs. Receptors originate from a human donor with aplastic anemia.

A word on this clonotype: An end of the junction does not agree with germline; a read error may underlie this. V gene TRBV27 combines with J gene TRBJ2-7; 11 bases line up with TRBD2. The CDR3 length is 14 residues. Germline V gives CDR1 MNHEY, CDR2 SMNVEV (reference sequence). CDR3 region: CASCFTSGSYEQYF. In DNA form, the CDR3 reads TGTGCCAGCTGTTTCACTAGCGGGAGCTACGAGCAGTACTTC.

At least ten counts were recorded for this clonotype. V usage is TRBV29-1 and J usage is TRBJ2-1, with D hard to call. CDR1 and CDR2 from the germline V gene are SQVTM and ANQGSEA. The CDR3 is 13 residues long. V shed 5 bases and J shed 0 bases, with 8 bases lying between them. Written as DNA, the CDR3 is TGCAGCGTTTTATGGAGCTCCTACAATGAGCAGTTCTTC. As protein: CSVLWSSYNEQFF.

This clonotype showed up many times. This sequence joins TRBV7-3 and TRBJ2-3; maybe TRBD2 (6 bases). CDR1 and CDR2 (germline): SGHTA, FQGTGA. This CDR3 is 15 amino acids long. V was trimmed by 3 bases and J by 1 base, leaving 11 bases between them. In DNA form, the CDR3 reads TGTGCCAGCAGCTTCTGGGGGGAGGGCACAGATACGCAGTATTTT. This gives the protein CASSFWGEGTDTQYF.

V and J are TRBV7-9 and TRBJ2-2, with a possible D match to TRBD1 (6 bases). Germline assignment: CDR1 SEHNR and CDR2 FQNEAQ (reference sequence). The CDR3 contains 12 residues. V dropped 4 bases and J dropped 6 bases, with 6 bases sitting between them. The CDR3 DNA sequence: TGTGCCAGCAGCTACAGGGCCGGGGAGCTGTTTTTT. Translation gives CASSYRAGELFF.

The J gene is TRBJ1-1, the V gene TRBV6-5; D gene uncertain. Trimming took off 0 bases at V and 11 bases at J, with 10 bases between the two ends. The CDR3 length is 12 residues. Per the germline V gene, CDR1 is MNHEY and CDR2 is SVGAGI. DNA of the CDR3: TGTGCCAGCAGTTACTCGGGCACCGACGCTTTCTTT. It encodes CASSYSGTDAFF.

This clonotype was found once. The chain links TRBV29-1 to TRBJ2-7; 9 bases line up with TRBD1. This CDR3 has 14 amino acids. Germline values: CDR1 SQVTM, CDR2 ANQGSEA. The ends lost 6 bases at V and 0 bases at J; junction bases unmatched: 6. CDR3 nucleotide sequence: TGCAGCGTGGACGGGACAGGGCCCTCCTACGAGCAGTACTTC. This sequence encodes CSVDGTGPSYEQYF.

This clonotype was seen many times. J is TRBJ2-1 and V is TRBV7-9, with 9 positions matching TRBD2. CDR3 size: 16 residues. The germline V gene encodes CDR1 SEHNR and CDR2 FQNEAQ (reference sequence). With 5 bases clipped from V and 3 bases from J, the junction kept 8 bases outside the gene matches. CDR3 DNA sequence: TGTGCCAGCAGCCCGCCTTCTAGCGGGAACTACAATGAGCAGTTCTTC. It is translated as CASSPPSSGNYNEQFF. Together with reference TRBV7-9 and TRBJ2-1, the CDR3 gives the full variable domain: DTGVSQNPRHKITKRGQNVTFRCDPISEHNRLYWYRQTLGQGPEFLTYFQNEAQLEKSRLLSDRFSAERPKGSFSTLEIQRTEQGDSAMYLCASSPPSSGNYNEQFFGPGTRLTVL.

This chain links TRBV14 with TRBJ1-4; no clear D gene. Germline V gene sequence: CDR1 SGHDN, CDR2 FVKESK. The ends were cut back, 4 bases at V and 8 bases at J, with 11 bases in the middle. The CDR3 consists of 13 residues. The CDR3: CASSLSRGEKLFF. The CDR3, as DNA: TGTGCCAGCAGCCTGAGCCGAGGGGAAAAACTGTTTTTT.

A word on this clonotype: A clone one base away is much larger, so this may be a read error. In DNA form, the CDR3 reads TGTGCCATCAGTGAACGCGGGGAGGTGGGCGGCGAGCAGTACTTC. Protein sequence: CAISERGEVGGEQYF. The V gene is TRBV10-3, the J gene TRBJ2-7; possible D gene TRBD2, 6 bases. The CDR3 is 15 residues long. Germline loops: CDR1 ENHRY, CDR2 SYGVKD. Between the trimmed V and J ends, which lost 3 bases and 6 bases, there was a span of 18 bases.

This rearrangement joins TRBV20-1 to TRBJ1-6; possibly TRBD1 for D (6 bases). CDR1 is DFQATT and CDR2 is SNEGSKA in the germline V gene (reference sequence). V gave up 1 base and J gave up 7 bases, with 11 bases separating them. The CDR3 is made up of 14 amino acids. The CDR3 loop reads CSARAPDRNSPLHF. The CDR3 DNA sequence: TGCAGTGCTAGAGCCCCGGACAGAAATTCACCCCTCCACTTT.

This clonotype was detected many times. This chain connects TRBV3-1 to TRBJ1-2; D is unclear. CDR3 length equals 14 residues. The V and J ends lost 1 base and 3 bases respectively, with 9 bases between them. Germline CDR1 LGHDT, CDR2 YNNKEL (reference sequence). DNA for the CDR3: TGTGCCAGCAGCCAAGGCGATTCGTACTATGGCTACACCTTC. It yields the protein CASSQGDSYYGYTF.

The chain uses TRBV29-1 and TRBJ2-7; D is possibly TRBD1 (5 bases). CDR1 and CDR2 from the germline V gene are SQVTM and ANQGSEA. This CDR3 contains 14 residues. The CDR3 loop reads CSLRGTGHSYEQYF. The CDR3 nucleotides are TGCAGTCTAAGGGGTACAGGTCATTCCTACGAGCAGTACTTC.

Regarding this clonotype: This may stem from a read error, because a much larger clone lies one nucleotide away. This chain links TRBV6-1 with TRBJ1-2, with D uncertain. V gave up 5 bases and J gave up 3 bases, with 16 bases separating them. CDR3 length: 15 amino acids. The germline V gene encodes CDR1 MNHNS and CDR2 SASEGT. CDR3 sequence reads: CASSPTAGADYGYTF. The CDR3 nucleotides are TGTGCCAGCAGTCCCACCGCGGGAGCTGACTATGGCTACACCTTC.

The table lists this clonotype with many counts. This chain connects TRBV12-3 or TRBV12-4 to TRBJ2-1; possible D gene TRBD1, 6 bases. The CDR3 is made up of 14 amino acids. V was cut by 7 bases and J by 0 bases, with 10 bases left in between. DNA for the CDR3: TGTGCCAGCATCCTGACAGGCTCCTACAATGAGCAGTTCTTC. Translating gives CASILTGSYNEQFF.

CDR3 coding DNA: TGCAGTGCTAGCTGGGACAGGGGATACAATGAGCAGTTCTTC. It specifies CSASWDRGYNEQFF. This rearrangement joins TRBV20-1 to TRBJ2-1; 10 bases fit TRBD1. The CDR3 spans 14 residues. V was clipped by 3 bases and J by 4 bases; unmatched bases: 3. CDR1 and CDR2 (germline): DFQATT, SNEGSKA (reference sequence).

The V gene is TRBV4-1, the J gene TRBJ2-7; 11 bases are a match to TRBD2. J was trimmed by 3 bases and V by 0 bases; bases with no gene match: 1. This CDR3 contains 15 residues. The V gene's germline CDR1 is MGHRA and CDR2 YSYEKL. The CDR3 loop reads CASSQEGLADYEQYF. The CDR3, as DNA: TGCGCCAGCAGCCAAGAGGGACTAGCGGACTACGAGCAGTACTTC.

This clonotype was detected many times. The chain recombines TRBV7-9 with TRBJ2-7, with D perhaps matching TRBD1 (6 bases). Trimming took off 5 bases at V and 0 bases at J, with 8 bases between the two ends. CDR3 length: 13 residues. Germline-derived CDR1 and CDR2 are SEHNR and FQNEAQ (reference sequence). CDR3 in amino acids: CASSPRGSYEQYF. CDR3 bases: TGTGCCAGCAGCCCCAGGGGCTCCTACGAGCAGTACTTC.

The CDR3 is CASSEAVAGGPYNEQFF. The CDR3 DNA follows: TGTGCCAGCAGTGAAGCGGTAGCGGGAGGGCCCTACAATGAGCAGTTCTTC. This chain uses TRBV2 with TRBJ2-1, with TRBD2 matching 11 bases. J was trimmed by 2 bases and V by 0 bases; bases with no gene match: 3. The CDR3 is 17 residues long. Germline CDR1 SNHLY, CDR2 FYNNEI.

This clonotype was observed a few times. The chain has TRBV24-1 and TRBJ2-5, with D possibly matching TRBD1 (6 bases). The germline V gene has CDR1 KGHDR and CDR2 SFDVKD. This CDR3 has 15 residues. V lost 3 bases, J lost 0 bases, and 10 bases lay in between. The CDR3 loop reads CATSDGTGYQETQYF. CDR3 sequence (DNA): TGTGCCACCAGTGATGGAACAGGGTACCAAGAGACCCAGTACTTC.

This clonotype was recorded many times. The chain employs TRBV29-1 and TRBJ2-1; TRBD1 or TRBD2 may be the D gene (6 bases each). The CDR3 length is 18 residues. The V gene's germline CDR1 is SQVTM and CDR2 ANQGSEA. Trimming pared 4 bases from V and 0 bases from J, leaving 22 bases between. CDR3 sequence reads: CSVVGSPGGPHSYNEQFF. The CDR3 bases are TGCAGCGTTGTCGGTTCTCCCGGGGGCCCCCACTCCTACAATGAGCAGTTCTTC.

J is TRBJ1-1 and V is TRBV25-1; D not certain. Trimming cost V 3 bases and J 2 bases, with 16 bases left between them. From germline, CDR1 is MGHDK and CDR2 SYGVNS. The CDR3 contains 16 residues. CDR3 protein: CASSEGRALHNTEAFF. CDR3 in DNA: TGTGCCAGCAGTGAGGGCCGGGCTTTACACAACACTGAAGCTTTCTTT.

Concerning this clonotype itself: This may be a read error, as it is one base from a much larger clone. The rearrangement joins TRBV9 to TRBJ2-1; 10 bases match TRBD2. CDR3 length: 16 residues. Germline V gives CDR1 SGDLS, CDR2 YYNGEE. CDR3 sequence reads: CASSAYGTSDTDEQVF. CDR3 bases: TGTGCCAGCAGCGCCTACGGGACTAGCGATACCGATGAGCAGGTCTTC. Combining the CDR3 with reference TRBV9 and TRBJ2-1 gives the whole variable domain DSGVTQTPKHLITATGQRVTLRCSPRSGDLSVYWYQQSLDQGLQFLIQYYNGEERAKGNILERFSAQQFPDLHSELNLSSLELGDSALYFCASSAYGTSDTDEQVFGPGTRLTVL.

This clonotype was counted ten times or more. The chain joins TRBV12-3 or TRBV12-4 to TRBJ1-3; 9 nucleotides agree with TRBD1. V shed 6 bases, J shed 2 bases, and the junction held 5 bases outside the gene matches. CDR3 size: 15 residues. DNA of the CDR3: TGTGCCAGCAGCGAGGGACAGGGACCTGGAAACACCATATATTTT. Amino acids: CASSEGQGPGNTIYF.

This clonotype showed up many times. CDR3 amino acids: CASSVLADGTQYF. The CDR3 DNA reads as TGTGCCAGCAGCGTATTAGCTGATGGGACCCAGTACTTC. This chain joins TRBV9 and TRBJ2-5; D gene unclear. Germline V gene sequence: CDR1 SGDLS, CDR2 YYNGEE. Trimming took 1 base from V and 7 from J, leaving 11 bases between them. The CDR3 is 13 residues long.

This clonotype has more than one count but fewer than ten. The chain has TRBV6-2 or TRBV6-3 and TRBJ2-2, with TRBD2 matching over 9 bases. There are 19 residues in the CDR3. The V segment lost 2 bases and the J segment 4 bases; nucleotides outside the gene matches: 14. CDR1 and CDR2 (germline): MNHEY, SVGEGT. CDR3 nucleotide sequence: TGTGCCAGCAGTTACCCCAGTGGGGCGGGAGGGAGAATCACCGGGGAGCTGTTTTTT. Its translation is CASSYPSGAGGRITGELFF.